The 10 T cell receptor beta chains below all came from one sample that was sequenced in a study of technical replicates of blood from several donors. Sequenced by immunoSEQ multiplex PCR; TCRdb stores in-frame clones only, minus some. The table shows 45,000 to 60,000 clones, with about 96% occurring only once. The sequencing sample was made of T cells isolated from PBMCs. All receptors come from a human donor in good health.

This clone appeared once. The gene calls are TRBV7-9 and TRBJ1-1; weak D call: TRBD1 (6 bases). V gave up 8 bases and J gave up 4 bases, with 14 bases separating them. The CDR3 is 13 residues long. The germline V gene has CDR1 SEHNR and CDR2 FQNEAQ (reference sequence). As DNA, the CDR3 is TGTGCCAGCTCCCCGGGGGGCTTCACTGAAGCTTTCTTT. This sequence encodes CASSPGGFTEAFF.

The V and J genes are TRBV6-1 and TRBJ2-7; TRBD2 matches at 14 bases. Per the germline V gene, CDR1 is MNHNS and CDR2 is SASEGT. The CDR3 contains 15 residues. The V and J ends lost 4 bases and 2 bases, in that order; junction bases with no gene match: 1. CDR3 in amino acids: CASSVGLAGAYEQYF. CDR3 coding DNA: TGTGCCAGCAGTGTGGGACTAGCGGGAGCCTACGAGCAGTACTTC.

CDR3 in DNA: TGTGCCAGCAGCCCCCGTGTGGTTAGCTCGGGTGAGCAGTTCTTC. Translated, it gives CASSPRVVSSGEQFF. This rearrangement joins TRBV7-3 to TRBJ2-1; D gene uncertain. This CDR3 is 15 amino acids long. V lost 5 bases to trimming and J lost 9 bases, with 20 bases between them. The germline CDR1 and CDR2 sequences are SGHTA and FQGTGA.

The chain links TRBV28 to TRBJ1-1; a weak D match, TRBD1 (6 bases). The CDR3 covers 13 residues. V was cut by 6 bases and J by 6 bases, with 14 bases left in between. Per the germline V gene, CDR1 is MDHEN and CDR2 is SYDVKM. The DNA of the CDR3 is TGTGCCAGCAGGTCCACAGGGACCGCTGAAGCTTTCTTT. Its protein product is CASRSTGTAEAFF.

The chain recombines TRBV2 with TRBJ1-3; unclear D gene. CDR1 is SNHLY, CDR2 FYNNEI, per germline. V was trimmed by 6 bases and J by 6 bases, leaving 18 bases between them. CDR3 length: 15 amino acids. The CDR3 region is CASREGPTVSNTIYF. The CDR3 nucleotides read TGTGCCAGCAGAGAGGGTCCGACGGTCTCAAACACCATATATTTT.

The chain combines TRBV4-2 with TRBJ2-5; TRBD1 agrees at 11 bases. CDR1 and CDR2 from the germline V gene are LGHNA and YNFKEQ. J was trimmed by 5 bases and V by 0 bases; bases with no gene match: 8. CDR3 length: 17 amino acids. This chain's CDR3 is CASSQDLQGTGGETQYF. CDR3 sequence (DNA): TGTGCCAGCAGCCAAGATCTACAAGGGACAGGGGGGGAGACCCAGTACTTC.

The chain links TRBV11-2 to TRBJ2-7, with TRBD1 matching over 9 bases. CDR1 is SGHAT, CDR2 FQNNGV, per germline. The CDR3 consists of 14 residues. Losses at the gene ends were 5 bases for V and 4 bases for J; bases not matched to a gene: 6. CDR3: CASSTPGQGYEQYF. CDR3 in DNA: TGTGCCAGCAGCACGCCGGGACAGGGTTACGAGCAGTACTTC.

The chain joins TRBV9 to TRBJ2-7, with D perhaps TRBD2 (7 bases). The CDR3 loop spans 14 amino acids. The germline gives CDR1 SGDLS, CDR2 YYNGEE. Trimming stripped 7 bases from V and 5 bases from J, with 19 bases between. CDR3 protein: CASSPTGGLDEQYF. The CDR3 region has the DNA TGTGCCAGCTCCCCCACGGGGGGCCTAGACGAGCAGTACTTC.

This chain uses TRBV27 with TRBJ2-7; 9 nucleotides agree with TRBD2. Germline V gene data show CDR1 as MNHEY and CDR2 as SMNVEV (reference sequence). The CDR3 consists of 13 residues. With 5 bases clipped from V and 6 bases from J, the junction kept 5 bases outside the gene matches. The CDR3 is CASSLAGSGEQYF. The DNA for the CDR3 is TGTGCCAGCAGTCTAGCGGGATCAGGCGAGCAGTACTTC.

A single count supports this clone. J is TRBJ2-7 and V is TRBV27; TRBD1 matches at 8 bases. Germline-derived CDR1 and CDR2 are MNHEY and SMNVEV (reference sequence). The CDR3 length is 14 residues. With 6 bases clipped from V and 5 bases from J, the junction kept 9 bases outside the gene matches. The CDR3 coding sequence is TGTGCCAGCAGCCAGGGGGCTCTTCCCAACGAGCAGTACTTC. Amino acids: CASSQGALPNEQYF.